What follows describes a single T cell receptor (beta chain). Other nucleotide sequences in the sample specify the same CDR3. Authors' data handling: Cell counts per sample came from amplifying reference gene primers. Sequencing used immunoSEQ multiplex PCR; TCRdb keeps in-frame clones, though not all of them. The V and J calls and clone size are taken from that table; D and trimming were inferred from the DNA. This repertoire shows approximately 250,000 clones, more than 75% found once; its top ten account for around 1.5%. These data come from a study of blood T cell repertoires in COVID-19. In the study overall: Researchers got acute and convalescent COVID-19 samples from the United States, Italy and Spain. Sources were T cells, B-cell-depleted T cells, or PBMCs; the material itself was cDNA or gDNA.

Germline trimming cut 5 bases from V and 1 base from J; bases unmatched to any gene: 6. This CDR3 has 15 residues. From germline, CDR1 is MDHEN and CDR2 SYDVKM. V usage is TRBV28 and J usage is TRBJ1-1, with 8 bases matching TRBD1. The sequenced sample consisted of peripheral blood. The clonotype was recovered from a woman aged 55-69 years who had recovered from COVID-19. DNA of the CDR3: TGTGCCAGCAGTCCATGGACAGGGAAGAACACTGAAGCTTTCTTT. Amino acid sequence: CASSPWTGKNTEAFF.